The 2 T cell receptor beta chains below all came from one sample that was sequenced in a study of beta chain features in type 1 diabetes. Reverse transcribing all isolated RNA meant expressed TCRB transcripts were sequenced. Libraries were prepared by immunoSEQ multiplex PCR; TCRdb keeps only in-frame clonotypes and omits some of them. Among more than 300,000 clones, approximately 8% were seen once, and the ten largest hold 0.44%. The sequencing input was central memory CD4+ T cells from blood. These receptor sequences come from a woman between 18 and 29 years old in good health.

V is TRBV1 and J is TRBJ1-2; the D call of TRBD1 is as the table states it, not checked on the DNA. TRBV1 is classified as a pseudogene. The CDR3 runs 15 residues. CDR3 sequence (DNA): TGCACCAGCAGCCACGACAGTGAGAAAACCTATGGCTACACCTTC. It encodes CTSSHDSEKTYGYTF.

The rearrangement joins TRBV27 to TRBJ1-1; 10 bases line up with TRBD1. Germline V lookup: CDR1 MNHEY, CDR2 SMNVEV (reference sequence). CDR3 length: 16 residues. Trimming at V came to 4 bases and at J to 1 base, leaving 6 bases not matched to a gene. The CDR3 sequence: CASSSRQGAANTEAFF. The CDR3 coding sequence is TGTGCCAGCAGTTCTCGACAGGGGGCGGCGAACACTGAAGCTTTCTTT.